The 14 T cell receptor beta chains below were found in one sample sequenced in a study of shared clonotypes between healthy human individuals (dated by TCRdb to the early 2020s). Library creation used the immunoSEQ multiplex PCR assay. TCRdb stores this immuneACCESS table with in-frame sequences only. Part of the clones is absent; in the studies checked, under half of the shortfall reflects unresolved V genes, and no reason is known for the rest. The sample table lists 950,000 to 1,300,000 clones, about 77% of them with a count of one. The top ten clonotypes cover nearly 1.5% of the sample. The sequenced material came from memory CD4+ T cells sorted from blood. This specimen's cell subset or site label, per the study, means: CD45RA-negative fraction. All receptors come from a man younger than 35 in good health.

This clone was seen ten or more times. The CDR3 sequence is CASYKGGREKLFF. The CDR3 region has the DNA TGTGCCTCCTATAAGGGGGGTCGAGAAAAACTGTTTTTT. The V and J genes are TRBV28 and TRBJ1-4; D is possibly TRBD1 (6 bases). Germline V lookup: CDR1 MDHEN, CDR2 SYDVKM. The ends were cut back, 11 bases at V and 8 bases at J, with 18 bases in the middle. The CDR3 runs 13 residues.

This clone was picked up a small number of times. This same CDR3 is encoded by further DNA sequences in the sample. The CDR3, as DNA: TGTGCCAGCAGCTACCGGGGAAGTCATAATTCACCCCTCCACTTT. Encoded protein: CASSYRGSHNSPLHF. The V call is TRBV6-5, the J call TRBJ1-6; no reliable D call. Between the trimmed V and J ends, which lost 6 bases and 5 bases, there was a span of 14 bases. Germline V lookup: CDR1 MNHEY, CDR2 SVGAGI. There are 15 residues in the CDR3.

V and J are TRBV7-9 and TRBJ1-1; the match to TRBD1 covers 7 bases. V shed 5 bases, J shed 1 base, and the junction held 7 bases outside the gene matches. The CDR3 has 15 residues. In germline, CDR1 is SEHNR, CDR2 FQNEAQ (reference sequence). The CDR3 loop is CASSHRQGPNTEAFF. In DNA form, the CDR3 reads TGTGCCAGCAGCCACCGACAGGGACCGAACACTGAAGCTTTCTTT.

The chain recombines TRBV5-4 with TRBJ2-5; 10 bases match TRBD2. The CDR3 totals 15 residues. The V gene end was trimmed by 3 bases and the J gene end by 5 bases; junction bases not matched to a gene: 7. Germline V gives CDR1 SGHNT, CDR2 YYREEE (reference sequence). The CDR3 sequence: CASSSLAGARETQYF. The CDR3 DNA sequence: TGTGCCAGCAGCTCCCTAGCGGGGGCGAGGGAGACCCAGTACTTC.

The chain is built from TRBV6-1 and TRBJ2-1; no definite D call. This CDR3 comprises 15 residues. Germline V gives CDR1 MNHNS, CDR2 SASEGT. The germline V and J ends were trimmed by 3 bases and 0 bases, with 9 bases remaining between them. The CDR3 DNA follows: TGTGCCAGCAGTGAGGCCGCTCTCTCCTACAATGAGCAGTTCTTC. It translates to CASSEAALSYNEQFF.

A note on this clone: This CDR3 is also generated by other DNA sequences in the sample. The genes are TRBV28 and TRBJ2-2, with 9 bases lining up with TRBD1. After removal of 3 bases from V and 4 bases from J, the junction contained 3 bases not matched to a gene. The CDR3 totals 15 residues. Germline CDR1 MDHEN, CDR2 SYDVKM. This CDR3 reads CASSFGTGSTGELFF. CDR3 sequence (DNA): TGTGCCAGCAGTTTCGGGACAGGGAGCACCGGGGAGCTGTTTTTT.

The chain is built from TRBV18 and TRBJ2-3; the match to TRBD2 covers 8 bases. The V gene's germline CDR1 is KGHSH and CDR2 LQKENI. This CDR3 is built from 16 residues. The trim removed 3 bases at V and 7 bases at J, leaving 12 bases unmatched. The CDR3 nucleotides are TGTGCCAGCTCACCCCCCTCCGGGACTAGTATCCATACGCAGTATTTT. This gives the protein CASSPPSGTSIHTQYF.

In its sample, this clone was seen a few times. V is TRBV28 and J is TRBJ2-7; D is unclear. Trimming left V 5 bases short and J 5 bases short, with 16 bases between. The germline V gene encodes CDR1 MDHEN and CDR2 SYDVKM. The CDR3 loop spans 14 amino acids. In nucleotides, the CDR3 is TGTGCCAGCAGTAGCCCGGAGAATAACGACGAGCAGTACTTC. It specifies CASSSPENNDEQYF.

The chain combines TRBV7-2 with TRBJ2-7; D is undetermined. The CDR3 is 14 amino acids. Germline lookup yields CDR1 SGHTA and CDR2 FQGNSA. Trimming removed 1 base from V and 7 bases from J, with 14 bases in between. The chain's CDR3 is CASSLDTLTVEQYF. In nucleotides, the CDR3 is TGTGCCAGCAGCTTAGACACATTAACTGTGGAGCAGTACTTC.

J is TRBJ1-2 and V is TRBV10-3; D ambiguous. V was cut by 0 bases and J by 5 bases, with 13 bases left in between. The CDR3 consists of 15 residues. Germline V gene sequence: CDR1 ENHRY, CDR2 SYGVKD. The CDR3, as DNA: TGTGCCATCAGTGAGTCGTCCAGTCTGACTTATGGCTACACCTTC. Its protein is CAISESSSLTYGYTF.

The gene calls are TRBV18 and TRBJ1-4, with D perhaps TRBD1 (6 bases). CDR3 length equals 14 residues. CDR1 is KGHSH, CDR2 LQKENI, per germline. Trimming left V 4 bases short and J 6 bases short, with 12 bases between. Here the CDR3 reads CASSRAGAHEKLFF. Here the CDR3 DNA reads TGTGCCAGCTCACGGGCGGGGGCGCATGAAAAACTGTTTTTT.

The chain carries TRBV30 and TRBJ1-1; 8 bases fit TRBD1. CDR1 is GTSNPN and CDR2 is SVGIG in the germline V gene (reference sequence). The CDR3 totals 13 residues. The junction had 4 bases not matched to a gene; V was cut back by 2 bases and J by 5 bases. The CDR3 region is CAWSKTGGTEAFF. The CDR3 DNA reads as TGTGCCTGGAGTAAAACAGGGGGAACTGAAGCTTTCTTT.

In nucleotides, the CDR3 is TGCGCCAGCGGACCGGACAACAGGGCCTACAATGAGCAGTTCTTC. Amino acids: CASGPDNRAYNEQFF. The chain combines TRBV5-1 with TRBJ2-1; perhaps TRBD1 as D (6 bases). The CDR3 loop spans 15 amino acids. The V end lost 7 bases, the J end lost 2 bases, and 16 bases lay between the germline ends. CDR1 SGHRS and CDR2 YFSETQ come from the germline V gene. The variable domain in full, with the rest retrieved from reference TRBV5-1 and TRBJ2-1, is KAGVTQTPRYLIKTRGQQVTLSCSPISGHRSVSWYQQTPGQGLQFLFEYFSETQRNKGNFPGRFSGRQFSNSRSEMNVSTLELGDSALYLCASGPDNRAYNEQFFGPGTRLTVL.

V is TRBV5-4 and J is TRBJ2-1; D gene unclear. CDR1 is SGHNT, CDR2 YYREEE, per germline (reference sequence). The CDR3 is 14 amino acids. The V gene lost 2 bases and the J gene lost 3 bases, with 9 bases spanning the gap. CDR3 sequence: CASSFRGNYNEQFF. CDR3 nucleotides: TGTGCCAGCAGCTTCCGCGGCAACTACAATGAGCAGTTCTTC.